This T cell receptor (beta chain) originates from a study of blood T cells in healthy people across ages. Study-level findings and limits: Naive and antigen-experienced cells could not be conclusively compared, given unsorted PBMCs. Researchers report that TCR beta diversity correlated strongly with naive T cell percentage.

The second PCR ran about 7 to 12 cycles with a sample-barcoded 5' primer and J-beta primers. A 12-random-nucleotide template-switch adaptor tagged each cDNA molecule. Every sample gave at least 2.5 million paired-end reads containing CDR3. From the 5' RACE reads, TCRdb called clonotypes with MiXCR, one entry per CDR3 protein. This sample has about 640,000 distinct CDR3 sequences, with around three fifths found just once. About this clonotype: Its antigen remains unknown.

Germline V gives CDR1 LGHNA, CDR2 YNFKEQ. The CDR3 spans 12 residues. J is TRBJ2-5 and V is TRBV4-2; D is uncertain. The J call may be in error: the DNA end matches TRBJ2-7 better. The sequenced sample consisted of blood. The sequence derives from a man in his sixties in good health. This CDR3 is CASSNRRVEQYF. CDR3 sequence (DNA): TGTGCCAGCAGCAATCGAAGGGTCGAGCAGTACTTC.